This T cell receptor beta chain came from a study of T cells in Graves' hyperthyroidism and ophthalmopathy. CDR3 size: 15 residues. J lost 3 bases, V lost 2 bases, and 3 bases had no gene match. In germline, CDR1 is KGHDR, CDR2 SFDVKD. What was amplified from RNA transcripts were TCR beta CDR3 regions. TCR CDR3 regions were first amplified by RT-PCR with HTBI primers. Each CDR3 protein gets one entry after TCRdb re-called the multiplex PCR reads with MiXCR. The sample shows fewer than 500,000 distinct CDR3 sequences, more than 14% of them seen only once. This clonotype was recorded at least ten times. The V and J genes are TRBV24-1 and TRBJ2-3; 8 nucleotides line up with TRBD1. Material: blood. This TCR was sampled from a woman aged 30 to 39 with Graves' ophthalmopathy. CDR3 residues: CATSDSRQGTDTQYF. The CDR3, as DNA: TGTGCCACCAGTGATTCCCGACAGGGGACAGATACGCAGTATTTT.